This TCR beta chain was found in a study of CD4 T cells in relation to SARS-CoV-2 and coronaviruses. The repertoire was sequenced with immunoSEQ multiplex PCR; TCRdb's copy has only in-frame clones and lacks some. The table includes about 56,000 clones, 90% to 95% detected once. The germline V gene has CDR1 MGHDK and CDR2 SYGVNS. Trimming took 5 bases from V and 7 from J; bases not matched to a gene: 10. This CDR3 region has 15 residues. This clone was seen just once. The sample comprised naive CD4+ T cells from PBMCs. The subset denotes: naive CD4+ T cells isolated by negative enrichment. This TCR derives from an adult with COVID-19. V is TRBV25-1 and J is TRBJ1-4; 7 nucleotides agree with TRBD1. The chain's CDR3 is CASSPRQGWSEKLFF. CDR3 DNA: TGTGCCAGCAGTCCACGACAGGGCTGGAGTGAAAAACTGTTTTTT.